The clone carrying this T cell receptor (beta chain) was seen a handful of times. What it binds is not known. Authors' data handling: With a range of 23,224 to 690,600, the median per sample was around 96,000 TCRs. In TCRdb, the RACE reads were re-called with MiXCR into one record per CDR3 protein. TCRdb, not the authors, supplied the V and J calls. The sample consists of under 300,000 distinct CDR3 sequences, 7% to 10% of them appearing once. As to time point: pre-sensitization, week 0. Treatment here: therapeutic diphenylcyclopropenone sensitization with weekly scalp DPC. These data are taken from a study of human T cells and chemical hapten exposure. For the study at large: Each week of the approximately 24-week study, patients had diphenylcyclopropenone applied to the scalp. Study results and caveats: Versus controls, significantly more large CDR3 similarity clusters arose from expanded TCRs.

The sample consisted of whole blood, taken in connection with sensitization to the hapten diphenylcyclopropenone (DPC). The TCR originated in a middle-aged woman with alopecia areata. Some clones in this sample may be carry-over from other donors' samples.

CDR3 sequence (DNA): TGTGCCAGCAGCTTAGCGCCACTTCTCTCCTACAATGAGCAGTTCTTC. Protein product: CASSLAPLLSYNEQFF. The V and J genes are TRBV7-9 and TRBJ2-1; the D is unclear. Germline CDR1 SEHNR, CDR2 FQNEAQ (reference sequence). The CDR3 runs 16 residues. With 0 bases removed from V and 0 bases from J, the gap between germline ends came to 9 bases. Combining the CDR3 with reference TRBV7-9 and TRBJ2-1 gives the whole variable domain DTGVSQNPRHKITKRGQNVTFRCDPISEHNRLYWYRQTLGQGPEFLTYFQNEAQLEKSRLLSDRFSAERPKGSFSTLEIQRTEQGDSAMYLCASSLAPLLSYNEQFFGPGTRLTVL.